The rows below give T cell receptor beta chains drawn from one sample of a study of beta chain features in type 1 diabetes. Sequencing used immunoSEQ multiplex PCR; TCRdb keeps in-frame clones, though not all of them. This sample has 600,000 to 750,000 clones; roughly 12% occur once, and the top ten carry 0.095% to 0.15%. Sequenced: naive CD4+ T cells from blood. These TCRs come from a man younger than 45 with type 1 diabetes. Each CDR3 is given with its conserved first and last residue. A D gene is named only where the DNA matches it firmly. Clone size is given for some rows only: seen once, a few or many times, or a class if the clone is expanded.

J: TRBJ2-5
V: TRBV5-1
size: few
D: TRBD1
CDR3: CASSSGGSETQYF
DNA: TGCGCCAGCAGCTCAGGGGGCTCGGAGACCCAGTACTTC

J: TRBJ2-5
V: TRBV28
size: -
D: -
CDR3: CASSLYQRGFVETQYF
DNA: TGTGCCAGCAGTTTATATCAGAGGGGCTTTGTCGAGACCCAGTACTTC

J: TRBJ1-1
V: TRBV11-2
size: few
D: TRBD1
CDR3: CASSSLGRGPTEAFF
DNA: TGTGCCAGCAGCTCCCTGGGGAGGGGGCCCACTGAAGCTTTCTTT

J: TRBJ2-2
V: TRBV5-6
size: few
D: TRBD1
CDR3: CASSLGPGTGAGELFF
DNA: TGTGCCAGCAGCTTGGGCCCAGGGACAGGGGCCGGGGAGCTGTTTTTT

J: TRBJ1-6
V: TRBV15
size: -
D: -
CDR3: CATSRVSESLHF
DNA: TGTGCCACCAGCAGAGTGTCCGAGTCCCTCCACTTT

J: TRBJ1-5
V: TRBV6-6
size: few
D: -
CDR3: CATRGDQPQHF
DNA: TGTGCCACCCGCGGGGATCAGCCCCAGCATTTT

J: TRBJ1-6
V: TRBV7-2
size: -
D: -
CDR3: CASSLDQLDSSLHF
DNA: TGTGCCAGCAGCCTGGACCAACTCGACAGCTCCCTCCACTTT

J: TRBJ1-2
V: TRBV27
size: -
D: TRBD1
CDR3: CASRRTGTDYGYTF
DNA: TGTGCCAGCAGACGGACAGGGACGGATTATGGCTACACCTTC

J: TRBJ2-5
V: TRBV4-2
size: few
D: TRBD1
CDR3: CASSQDGDRDRTQYF
DNA: TGTGCCAGCAGCCAAGATGGGGACAGGGACCGAACCCAGTACTTC

J: TRBJ1-4
V: TRBV30
size: few
D: -
CDR3: CAWSGRAPNEKLFF
DNA: TGTGCCTGGAGCGGACGGGCTCCTAATGAAAAACTGTTTTTT

J: TRBJ1-2
V: TRBV9
size: -
D: -
CDR3: CASSPARANYGYTF
DNA: TGTGCCAGCAGCCCGGCTCGAGCTAACTATGGCTACACCTTC

J: TRBJ2-3
V: TRBV4-3
size: few
D: TRBD2
CDR3: CASSPSGGDTDTQYF
DNA: TGCGCCAGCAGCCCTAGCGGGGGGGACACAGATACGCAGTATTTT

J: TRBJ1-4
V: TRBV5-4
size: -
D: -
CDR3: CASTIGPQLHGEEKLFF
DNA: TGTGCCAGCACTATCGGGCCCCAACTTCACGGTGAGGAAAAACTGTTTTTT

J: TRBJ2-5
V: TRBV29-1
size: few
D: -
CDR3: CSVVLTGETQYF
DNA: TGCAGCGTTGTACTAACGGGGGAGACCCAGTACTTC

J: TRBJ2-7
V: TRBV29-1
size: few
D: -
CDR3: CSTRSRGGEQYF
DNA: TGCAGCACGCGTTCCAGGGGGGGCGAGCAGTACTTC

J: TRBJ1-5
V: TRBV28
size: -
D: -
CDR3: CASSWGDQPQHF
DNA: TGTGCCAGCAGTTGGGGAGATCAGCCCCAGCATTTT

J: TRBJ1-6
V: TRBV7-2
size: -
D: -
CDR3: CAAGSGAGNSPLHF
DNA: TGTGCCGCGGGTAGTGGGGCGGGGAATTCACCCCTCCACTTT

J: TRBJ2-3
V: TRBV28
size: few
D: -
CDR3: CASRVDSRYTQYF
DNA: TGTGCCAGCCGCGTTGACAGTAGGTATACGCAGTATTTT

J: TRBJ1-5
V: TRBV15
size: -
D: -
CDR3: CATSGGTFSNQPQHF
DNA: TGTGCCACCAGCGGCGGGACATTTAGCAATCAGCCCCAGCATTTT

J: TRBJ1-1
V: TRBV14
size: -
D: -
CDR3: CASSQFQGGTEAFF
DNA: TGTGCCAGCAGCCAGTTTCAGGGAGGCACTGAAGCTTTCTTT

J: TRBJ2-7
V: TRBV27
size: -
D: TRBD1
CDR3: CASSRQGISYEQYF
DNA: TGTGCCAGCAGCCGACAGGGGATCTCCTACGAGCAGTACTTC

J: TRBJ2-1
V: TRBV7-2
size: few
D: TRBD1
CDR3: CASTPFGTGVWNEQFF
DNA: TGTGCCAGCACCCCCTTCGGGACAGGGGTGTGGAATGAGCAGTTCTTC